This TCR beta chain was recorded in a study of beta chain features in type 1 diabetes. Every isolated RNA sample was fully reverse transcribed, so sequencing captured expressed TCRB transcripts. Data came from immunoSEQ multiplex PCR; TCRdb stores just in-frame clones and leaves some out. This sample has under 450,000 clones, with approximately 13% found just once. Study-wide results and limits: Lower insertion and higher deletion counts appeared at VDJ junctions in type 1 diabetes patients. Moderate yet significant TCRB CDR3 shortening was seen in Type 1 diabetes patients in all four CD4+ subsets.

Germline CDR1 is SGHTA and CDR2 is FQGNSA. The germline V and J ends were trimmed by 3 bases and 1 base, with 13 bases remaining between them. There are 16 residues in the CDR3. In the case of this clone: Antigen specificity is unknown.

Staining for CD45RO/CCR7/CD25/CD127/CD95/CD27 allowed sorting of CD4+ naive, central memory, regulatory and stem cell-like memory cells. The sequenced sample was naive CD4+ T cells from blood. This TCR was sampled from a man aged 25 to 45 in good health. This chain links TRBV7-2 with TRBJ2-4, with D perhaps TRBD2 (5 bases). CDR3 DNA sequence: TGTGCCAGCAGCTTTCTAGGGAGCTTGGCCAAAAACATTCAGTACTTC. The encoded protein is CASSFLGSLAKNIQYF.